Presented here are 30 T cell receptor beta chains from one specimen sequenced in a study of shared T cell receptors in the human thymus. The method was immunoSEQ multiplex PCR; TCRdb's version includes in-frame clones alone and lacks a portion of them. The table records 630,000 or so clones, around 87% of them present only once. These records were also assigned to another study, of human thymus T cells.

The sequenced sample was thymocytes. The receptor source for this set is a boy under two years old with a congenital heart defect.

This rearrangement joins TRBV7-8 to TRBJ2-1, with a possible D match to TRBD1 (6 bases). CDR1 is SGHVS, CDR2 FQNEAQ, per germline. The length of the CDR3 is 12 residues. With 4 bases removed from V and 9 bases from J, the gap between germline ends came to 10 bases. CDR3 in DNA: TGTGCCAGCAGCTGGACAGCTGGTGAGCAGTTCTTC. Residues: CASSWTAGEQFF.

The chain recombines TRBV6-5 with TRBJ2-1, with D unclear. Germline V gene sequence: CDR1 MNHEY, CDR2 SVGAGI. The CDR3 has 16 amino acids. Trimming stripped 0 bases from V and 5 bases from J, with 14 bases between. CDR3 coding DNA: TGTGCCAGCAGTTACTCGTACTATCCCGAGGACAATGAGCAGTTCTTC. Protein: CASSYSYYPEDNEQFF.

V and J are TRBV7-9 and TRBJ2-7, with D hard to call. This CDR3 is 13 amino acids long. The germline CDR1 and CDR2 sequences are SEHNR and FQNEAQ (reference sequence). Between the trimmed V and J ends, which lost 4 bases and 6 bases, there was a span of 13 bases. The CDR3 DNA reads TGTGCCAGCAGCTGGTTGCGTGGAGCCGAGCAGTACTTC. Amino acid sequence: CASSWLRGAEQYF.

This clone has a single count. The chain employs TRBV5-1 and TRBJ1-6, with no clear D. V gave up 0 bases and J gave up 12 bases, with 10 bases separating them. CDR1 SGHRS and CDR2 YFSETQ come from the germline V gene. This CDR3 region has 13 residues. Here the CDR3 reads CASSLAIAEPLHF. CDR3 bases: TGCGCCAGCAGCTTGGCCATCGCAGAACCCCTCCACTTT.

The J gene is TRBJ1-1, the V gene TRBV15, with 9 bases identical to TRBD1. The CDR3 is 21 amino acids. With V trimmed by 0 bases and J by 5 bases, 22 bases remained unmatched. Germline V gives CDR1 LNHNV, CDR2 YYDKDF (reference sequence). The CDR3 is CATSRDLPSGTGTTSGTEAFF. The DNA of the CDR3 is TGTGCCACCAGCAGAGATTTACCCAGCGGGACAGGGACTACCTCGGGAACTGAAGCTTTCTTT.

CDR3 sequence: CASSLTRAGNTIYF. The CDR3 DNA is TGTGCCAGCAGTTTAACCAGGGCTGGAAACACCATATATTTT. J is TRBJ1-3 and V is TRBV28, with TRBD1 as a possible D gene (5 bases). The V end was cut by 2 bases, the J end by 2 bases, with 7 bases between. The CDR3 runs 14 residues. The V gene's germline CDR1 is MDHEN and CDR2 SYDVKM. Complete variable domain (other parts from reference TRBV28 and TRBJ1-3): DVKVTQSSRYLVKRTGEKVFLECVQDMDHENMFWYRQDPGLGLRLIYFSYDVKMKEKGDIPEGYSVSREKKERFSLILESASTNQTSMYLCASSLTRAGNTIYFGEGSWLTVV.

CDR3 nucleotide sequence: TGCGCCAGCAGTGTAGATTCCGGGACAGGGGGCTTCTATGGCTACACCTTC. Translated: CASSVDSGTGGFYGYTF. The V gene is TRBV10-2, the J gene TRBJ1-2; TRBD1 aligns across 12 bases. The ends lost 4 bases at V and 4 bases at J; junction bases unmatched: 10. CDR1 WSHSY and CDR2 SAAADI come from the germline V gene. The CDR3 runs 17 residues.

CDR3 protein: CASRARRVRGDNEQFF. In DNA form, the CDR3 reads TGTGCCAGCAGGGCCCGGAGAGTACGAGGAGACAATGAGCAGTTCTTC. V usage is TRBV7-2 and J usage is TRBJ2-1; D ambiguous. Germline V CDR1 and CDR2: SGHTA, FQGNSA. V shed 6 bases and J shed 5 bases, with 20 bases lying between them. There are 16 residues in the CDR3.

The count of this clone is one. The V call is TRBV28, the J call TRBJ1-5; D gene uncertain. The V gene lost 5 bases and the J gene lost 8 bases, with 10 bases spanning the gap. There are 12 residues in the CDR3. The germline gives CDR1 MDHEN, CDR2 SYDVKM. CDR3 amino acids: CASSPSAKPQHF. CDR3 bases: TGTGCCAGCAGTCCATCAGCGAAGCCCCAGCATTTT.

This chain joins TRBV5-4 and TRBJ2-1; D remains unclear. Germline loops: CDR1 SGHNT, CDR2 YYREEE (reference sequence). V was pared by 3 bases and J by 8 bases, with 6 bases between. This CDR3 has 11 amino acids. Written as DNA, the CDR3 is TGTGCCAGCAGCTCTGTAGATGAGCAGTTCTTC. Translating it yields CASSSVDEQFF.

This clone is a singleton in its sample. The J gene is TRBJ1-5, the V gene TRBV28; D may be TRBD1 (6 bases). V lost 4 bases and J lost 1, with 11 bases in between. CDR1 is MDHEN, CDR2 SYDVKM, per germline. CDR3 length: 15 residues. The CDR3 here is CASSSQGPSNQPQHF. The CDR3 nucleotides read TGTGCCAGCAGTTCTCAGGGGCCAAGCAATCAGCCCCAGCATTTT.

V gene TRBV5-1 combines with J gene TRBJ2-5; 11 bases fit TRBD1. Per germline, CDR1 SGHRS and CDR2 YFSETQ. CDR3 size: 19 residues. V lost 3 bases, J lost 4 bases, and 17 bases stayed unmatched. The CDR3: CASSYIPKIGQGAGETQYF. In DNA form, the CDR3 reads TGCGCCAGCAGCTATATACCAAAAATCGGACAGGGGGCCGGAGAGACCCAGTACTTC.

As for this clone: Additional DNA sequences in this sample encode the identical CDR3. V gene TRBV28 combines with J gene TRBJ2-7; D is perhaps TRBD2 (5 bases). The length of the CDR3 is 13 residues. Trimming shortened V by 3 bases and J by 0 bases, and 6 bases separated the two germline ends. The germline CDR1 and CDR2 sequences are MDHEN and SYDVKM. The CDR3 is CASSFEGSYEQYF. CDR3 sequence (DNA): TGTGCCAGCAGTTTTGAGGGCTCCTACGAGCAGTACTTC.

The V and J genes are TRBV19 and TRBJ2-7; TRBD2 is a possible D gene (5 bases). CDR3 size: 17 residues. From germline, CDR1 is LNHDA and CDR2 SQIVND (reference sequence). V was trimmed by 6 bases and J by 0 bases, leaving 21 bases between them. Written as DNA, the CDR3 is TGTGCCAGTAGCCCCACTAGAGGTCTTCCACCCTCCTACGAGCAGTACTTC. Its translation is CASSPTRGLPPSYEQYF. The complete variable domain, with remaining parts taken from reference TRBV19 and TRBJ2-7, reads DGGITQSPKYLFRKEGQNVTLSCEQNLNHDAMYWYRQDPGQGLRLIYYSQIVNDFQKGDIAEGYSVSREKKESFPLTVTSAQKNPTAFYLCASSPTRGLPPSYEQYFGPGTRLTVT.

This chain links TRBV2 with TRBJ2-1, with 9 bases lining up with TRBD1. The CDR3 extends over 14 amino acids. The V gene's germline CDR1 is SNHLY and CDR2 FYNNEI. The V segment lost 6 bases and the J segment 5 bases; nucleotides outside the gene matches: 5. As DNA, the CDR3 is TGTGCCAGCAGGGGACAGGGCGGTGACAATGAGCAGTTCTTC. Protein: CASRGQGGDNEQFF.

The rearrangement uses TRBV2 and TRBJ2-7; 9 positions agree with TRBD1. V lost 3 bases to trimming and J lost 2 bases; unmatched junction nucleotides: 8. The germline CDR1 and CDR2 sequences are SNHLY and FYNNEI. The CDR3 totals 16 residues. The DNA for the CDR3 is TGTGCCAGCAGTGAGGAACTTGGGACAGGGCCCTACGAGCAGTACTTC. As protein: CASSEELGTGPYEQYF.

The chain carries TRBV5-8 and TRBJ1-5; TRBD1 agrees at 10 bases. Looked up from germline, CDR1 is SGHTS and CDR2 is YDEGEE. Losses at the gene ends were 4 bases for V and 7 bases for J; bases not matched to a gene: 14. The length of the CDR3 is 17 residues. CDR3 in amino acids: CASSLYRGTGAGQPQHF. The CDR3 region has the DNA TGTGCCAGCAGCCTATATCGGGGGACAGGGGCCGGGCAGCCCCAGCATTTT.

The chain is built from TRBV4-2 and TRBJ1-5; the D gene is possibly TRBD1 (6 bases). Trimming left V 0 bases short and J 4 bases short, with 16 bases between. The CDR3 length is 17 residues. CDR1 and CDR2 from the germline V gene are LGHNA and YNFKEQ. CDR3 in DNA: TGTGCCAGCAGCCAAGAGTGGGAACGGGACAAAAATCAGCCCCAGCATTTT. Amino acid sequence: CASSQEWERDKNQPQHF.

The CDR3 sequence is CASSLARQGSGNTIYF. The CDR3 bases are TGTGCCAGCAGTTTAGCGAGACAGGGTAGTGGAAACACCATATATTTT. The V and J genes are TRBV28 and TRBJ1-3, with 7 positions matching TRBD1. In germline, CDR1 is MDHEN, CDR2 SYDVKM. The CDR3 consists of 16 residues. The ends lost 2 bases at V and 3 bases at J; junction bases unmatched: 7.

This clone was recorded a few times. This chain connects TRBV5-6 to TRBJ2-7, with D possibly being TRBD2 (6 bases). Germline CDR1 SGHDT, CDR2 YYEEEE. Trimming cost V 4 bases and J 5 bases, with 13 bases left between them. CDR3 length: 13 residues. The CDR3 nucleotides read TGTGCCAGCAGCCGGGGGAGTGTTCACGAGCAGTACTTC. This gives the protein CASSRGSVHEQYF.

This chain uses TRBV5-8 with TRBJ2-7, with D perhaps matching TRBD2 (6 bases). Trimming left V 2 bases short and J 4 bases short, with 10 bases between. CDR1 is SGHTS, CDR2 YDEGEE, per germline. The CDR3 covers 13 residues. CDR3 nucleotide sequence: TGTGCCAGCAGCTTTTCGGGGACTTACGAGCAGTACTTC. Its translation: CASSFSGTYEQYF.

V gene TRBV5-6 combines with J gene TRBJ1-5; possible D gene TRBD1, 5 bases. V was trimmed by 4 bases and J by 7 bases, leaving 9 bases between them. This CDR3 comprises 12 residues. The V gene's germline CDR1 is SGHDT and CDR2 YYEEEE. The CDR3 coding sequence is TGTGCCAGCAGCGGGGGAGGACAGCCCCAGCATTTT. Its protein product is CASSGGGQPQHF.

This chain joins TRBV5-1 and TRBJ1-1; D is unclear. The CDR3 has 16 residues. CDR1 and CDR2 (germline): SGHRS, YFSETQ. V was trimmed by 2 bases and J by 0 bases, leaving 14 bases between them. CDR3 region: CASSFVSEEMNTEAFF. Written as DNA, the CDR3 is TGCGCCAGCAGCTTCGTTAGCGAAGAGATGAACACTGAAGCTTTCTTT.

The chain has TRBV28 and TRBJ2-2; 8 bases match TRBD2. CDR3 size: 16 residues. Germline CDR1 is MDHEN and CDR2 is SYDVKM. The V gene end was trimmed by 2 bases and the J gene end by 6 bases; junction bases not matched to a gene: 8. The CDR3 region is CASSLRAGLGSGELFF. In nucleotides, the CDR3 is TGTGCCAGCAGTTTAAGAGCGGGACTAGGGTCCGGGGAGCTGTTTTTT. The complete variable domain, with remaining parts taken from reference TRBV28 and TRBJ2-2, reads DVKVTQSSRYLVKRTGEKVFLECVQDMDHENMFWYRQDPGLGLRLIYFSYDVKMKEKGDIPEGYSVSREKKERFSLILESASTNQTSMYLCASSLRAGLGSGELFFGEGSRLTVL.

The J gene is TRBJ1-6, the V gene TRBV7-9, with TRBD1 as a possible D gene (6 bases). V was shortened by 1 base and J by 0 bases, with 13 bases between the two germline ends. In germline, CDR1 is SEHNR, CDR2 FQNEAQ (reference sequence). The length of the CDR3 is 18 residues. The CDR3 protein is CASSLVKQGSSYNSPLHF. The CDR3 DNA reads TGTGCCAGCAGCTTAGTGAAACAGGGTAGCTCCTATAATTCACCCCTCCACTTT. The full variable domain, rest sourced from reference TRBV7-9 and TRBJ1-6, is DTGVSQNPRHKITKRGQNVTFRCDPISEHNRLYWYRQTLGQGPEFLTYFQNEAQLEKSRLLSDRFSAERPKGSFSTLEIQRTEQGDSAMYLCASSLVKQGSSYNSPLHFGNGTRLTVT.

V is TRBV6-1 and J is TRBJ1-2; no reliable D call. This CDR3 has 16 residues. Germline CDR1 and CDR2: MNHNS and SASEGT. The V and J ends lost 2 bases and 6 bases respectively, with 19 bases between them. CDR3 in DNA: TGTGCCAGCAGTGAAAAGAAAGGTCGGGGAAAAGATGGCTACACCTTC. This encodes CASSEKKGRGKDGYTF.

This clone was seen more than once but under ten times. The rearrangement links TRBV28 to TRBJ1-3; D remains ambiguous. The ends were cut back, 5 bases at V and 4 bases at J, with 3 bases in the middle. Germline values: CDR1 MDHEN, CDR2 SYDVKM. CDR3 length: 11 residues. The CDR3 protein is CASSLGNTIYF. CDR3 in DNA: TGTGCCAGCAGTCTCGGAAACACCATATATTTT.

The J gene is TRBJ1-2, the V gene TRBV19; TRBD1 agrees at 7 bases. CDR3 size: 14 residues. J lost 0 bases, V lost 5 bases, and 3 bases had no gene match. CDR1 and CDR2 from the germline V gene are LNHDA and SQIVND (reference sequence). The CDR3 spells CASSPGQTNYGYTF. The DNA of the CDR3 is TGTGCCAGTAGTCCGGGACAGACTAACTATGGCTACACCTTC.

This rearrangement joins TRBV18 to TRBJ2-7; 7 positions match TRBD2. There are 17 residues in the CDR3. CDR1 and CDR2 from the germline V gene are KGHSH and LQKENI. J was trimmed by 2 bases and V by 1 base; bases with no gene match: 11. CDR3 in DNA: TGTGCCAGCTCACCACGGGTGGGGCGGGAGTTACCCTACGAGCAGTACTTC. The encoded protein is CASSPRVGRELPYEQYF.

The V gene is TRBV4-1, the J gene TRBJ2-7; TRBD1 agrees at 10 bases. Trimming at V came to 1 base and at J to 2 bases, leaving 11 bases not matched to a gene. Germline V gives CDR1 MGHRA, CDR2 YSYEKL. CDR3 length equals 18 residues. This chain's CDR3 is CASSQVLDRGRITYEQYF. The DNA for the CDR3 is TGCGCCAGCAGCCAAGTACTAGACAGGGGGCGGATTACCTACGAGCAGTACTTC.